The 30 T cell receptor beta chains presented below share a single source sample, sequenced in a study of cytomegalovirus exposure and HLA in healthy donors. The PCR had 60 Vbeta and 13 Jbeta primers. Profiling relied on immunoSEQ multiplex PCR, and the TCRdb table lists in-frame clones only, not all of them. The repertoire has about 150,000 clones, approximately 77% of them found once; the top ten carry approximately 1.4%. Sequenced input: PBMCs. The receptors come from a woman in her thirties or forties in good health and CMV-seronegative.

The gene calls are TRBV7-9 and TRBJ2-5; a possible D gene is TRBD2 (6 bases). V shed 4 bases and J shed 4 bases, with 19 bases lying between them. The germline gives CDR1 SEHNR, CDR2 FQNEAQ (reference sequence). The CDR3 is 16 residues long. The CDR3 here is CASSSRRVSPRETQYF. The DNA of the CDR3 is TGTGCCAGCAGCTCGAGGAGGGTTTCGCCAAGAGAGACCCAGTACTTC.

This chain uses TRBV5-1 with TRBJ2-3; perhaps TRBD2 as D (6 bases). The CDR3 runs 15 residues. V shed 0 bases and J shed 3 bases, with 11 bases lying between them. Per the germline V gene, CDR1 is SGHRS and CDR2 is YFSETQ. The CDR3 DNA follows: TGCGCCAGCAGCTTGGATCCGGGGGTAACAGATACGCAGTATTTT. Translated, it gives CASSLDPGVTDTQYF. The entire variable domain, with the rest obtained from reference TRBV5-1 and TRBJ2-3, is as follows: KAGVTQTPRYLIKTRGQQVTLSCSPISGHRSVSWYQQTPGQGLQFLFEYFSETQRNKGNFPGRFSGRQFSNSRSEMNVSTLELGDSALYLCASSLDPGVTDTQYFGPGTRLTVL.

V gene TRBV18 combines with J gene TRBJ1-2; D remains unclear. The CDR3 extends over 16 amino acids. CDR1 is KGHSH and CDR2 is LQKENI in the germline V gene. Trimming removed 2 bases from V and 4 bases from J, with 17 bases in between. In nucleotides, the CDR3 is TGTGCCAGCTCACCATTCGGGGAGTCTGGAGGCTATGGCTACACCTTC. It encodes CASSPFGESGGYGYTF.

In DNA form, the CDR3 reads TGCGCCAGCAGTCGTACTTCCGACAGTTATCAGCCCCAGCATTTT. This codes for CASSRTSDSYQPQHF. The chain combines TRBV4-1 with TRBJ1-5, with D perhaps matching TRBD1 (5 bases). V was pared by 6 bases and J by 5 bases, with 17 bases between. The CDR3 is made up of 15 amino acids. In germline, CDR1 is MGHRA, CDR2 YSYEKL.

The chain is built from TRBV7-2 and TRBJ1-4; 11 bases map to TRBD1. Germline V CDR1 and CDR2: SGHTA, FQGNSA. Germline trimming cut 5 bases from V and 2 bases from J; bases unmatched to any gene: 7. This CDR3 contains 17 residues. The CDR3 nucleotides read TGTGCCAGCAGCCCCGGAGGACAGGGGGCGACTAATGAAAAACTGTTTTTT. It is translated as CASSPGGQGATNEKLFF.

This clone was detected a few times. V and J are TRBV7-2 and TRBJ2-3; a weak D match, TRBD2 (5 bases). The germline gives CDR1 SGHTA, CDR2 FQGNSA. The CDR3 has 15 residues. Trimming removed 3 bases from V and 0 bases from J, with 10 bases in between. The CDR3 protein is CASSLSGTSTDTQYF. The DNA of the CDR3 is TGTGCCAGCAGCTTGAGCGGAACTAGCACAGATACGCAGTATTTT.

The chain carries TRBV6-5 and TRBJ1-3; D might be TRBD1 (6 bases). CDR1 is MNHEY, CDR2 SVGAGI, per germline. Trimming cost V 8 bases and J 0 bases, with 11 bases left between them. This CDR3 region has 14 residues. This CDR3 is CASRTVSSGNTIYF. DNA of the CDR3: TGTGCCAGCCGGACAGTCTCCTCTGGAAACACCATATATTTT.

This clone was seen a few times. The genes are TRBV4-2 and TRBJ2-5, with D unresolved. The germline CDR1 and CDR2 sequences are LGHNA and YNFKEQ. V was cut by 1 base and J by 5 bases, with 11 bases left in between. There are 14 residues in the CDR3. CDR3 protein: CASSQGASRETQYF. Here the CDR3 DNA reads TGTGCCAGCAGCCAAGGGGCCTCACGGGAGACCCAGTACTTC.

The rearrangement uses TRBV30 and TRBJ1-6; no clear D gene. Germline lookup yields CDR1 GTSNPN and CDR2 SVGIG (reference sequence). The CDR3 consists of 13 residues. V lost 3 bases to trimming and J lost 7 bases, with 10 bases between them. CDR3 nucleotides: TGTGCCTGGAGGGTCGGCGGCAATTCACCCCTCCACTTT. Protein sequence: CAWRVGGNSPLHF.

CDR3 residues: CASSLGAGSGTPFF. The CDR3 coding sequence is TGTGCCAGCAGTTTAGGGGCCGGGAGTGGGACGCCTTTCTTT. The V gene is TRBV28, the J gene TRBJ1-1; the D gene is possibly TRBD1 (5 bases). Trimming removed 2 bases from V and 12 bases from J, with 19 bases in between. The germline gives CDR1 MDHEN, CDR2 SYDVKM. This CDR3 region has 14 residues.

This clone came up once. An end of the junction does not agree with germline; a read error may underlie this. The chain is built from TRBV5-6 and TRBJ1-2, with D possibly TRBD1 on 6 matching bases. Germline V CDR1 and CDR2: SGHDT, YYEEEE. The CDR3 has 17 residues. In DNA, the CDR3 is TGTGCCAGCAGCTCGCTAGCTAGATACAGGGAAGGCTATGGCTACCCCTTC. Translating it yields CASSSLARYREGYGYPF.

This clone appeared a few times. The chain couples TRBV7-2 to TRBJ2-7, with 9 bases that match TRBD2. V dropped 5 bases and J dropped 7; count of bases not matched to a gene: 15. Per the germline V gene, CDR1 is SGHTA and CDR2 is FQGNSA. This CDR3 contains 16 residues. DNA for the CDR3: TGTGCCAGCAGCACACGTTCGACTAGCGGTCAGGGGGAGCAGTACTTC. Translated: CASSTRSTSGQGEQYF.

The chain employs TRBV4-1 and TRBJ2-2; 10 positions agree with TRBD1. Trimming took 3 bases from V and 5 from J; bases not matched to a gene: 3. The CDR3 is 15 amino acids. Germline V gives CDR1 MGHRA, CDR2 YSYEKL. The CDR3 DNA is TGCGCCAGCAGCCACCCGGGACAGGGGACCGGGGAGCTGTTTTTT. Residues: CASSHPGQGTGELFF.

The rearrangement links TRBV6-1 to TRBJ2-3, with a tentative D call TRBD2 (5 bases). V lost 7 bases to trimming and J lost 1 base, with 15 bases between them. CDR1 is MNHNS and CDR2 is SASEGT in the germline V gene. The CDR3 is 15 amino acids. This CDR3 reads CASISPGSRTDTQYF. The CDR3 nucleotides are TGTGCCAGCATCTCCCCGGGGTCTCGCACAGATACGCAGTATTTT.

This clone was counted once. CDR3 protein: CASSSGQGANYGYTF. The CDR3 coding sequence is TGTGCCAGCAGCTCGGGACAGGGAGCTAACTATGGCTACACCTTC. The chain has TRBV7-2 and TRBJ1-2; 9 bases are a match to TRBD1. The CDR3 totals 15 residues. V was clipped by 4 bases and J by 0 bases; unmatched bases: 3. The germline V gene has CDR1 SGHTA and CDR2 FQGNSA.

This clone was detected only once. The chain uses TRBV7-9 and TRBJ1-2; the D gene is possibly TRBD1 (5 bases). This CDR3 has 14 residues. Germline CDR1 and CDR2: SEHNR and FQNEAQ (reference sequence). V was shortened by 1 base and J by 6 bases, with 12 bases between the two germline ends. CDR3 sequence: CASSLGRQNHGYTF. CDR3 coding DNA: TGTGCCAGCAGCTTAGGCCGACAGAACCATGGCTACACCTTC.

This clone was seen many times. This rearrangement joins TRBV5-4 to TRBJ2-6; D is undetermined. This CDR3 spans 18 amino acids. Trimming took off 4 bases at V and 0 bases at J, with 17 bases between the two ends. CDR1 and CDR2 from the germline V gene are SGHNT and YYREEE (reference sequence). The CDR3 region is CASSPMSYTGSGANVLTF. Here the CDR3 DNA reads TGTGCCAGCAGCCCAATGTCCTATACTGGCTCTGGGGCCAACGTCCTGACTTTC.

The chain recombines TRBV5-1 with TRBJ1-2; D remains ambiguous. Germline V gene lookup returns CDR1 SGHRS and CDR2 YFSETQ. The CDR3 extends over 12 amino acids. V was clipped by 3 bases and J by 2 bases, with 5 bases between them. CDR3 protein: CASSSGNYGYTF. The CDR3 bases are TGCGCCAGCAGCTCGGGAAACTATGGCTACACCTTC.

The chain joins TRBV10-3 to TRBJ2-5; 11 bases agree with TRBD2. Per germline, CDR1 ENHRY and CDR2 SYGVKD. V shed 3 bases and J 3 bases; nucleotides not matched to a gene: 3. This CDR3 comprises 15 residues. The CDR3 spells CAISDLAGGEETQYF. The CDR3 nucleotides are TGTGCCATCAGTGATCTAGCGGGGGGCGAAGAGACCCAGTACTTC.

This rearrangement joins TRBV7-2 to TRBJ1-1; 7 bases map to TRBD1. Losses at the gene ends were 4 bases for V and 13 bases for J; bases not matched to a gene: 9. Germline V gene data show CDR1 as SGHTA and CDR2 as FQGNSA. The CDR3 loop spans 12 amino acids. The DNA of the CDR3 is TGTGCCAGCAGCTACCCCGGGACAGATCTTTTCTTT. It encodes CASSYPGTDLFF.

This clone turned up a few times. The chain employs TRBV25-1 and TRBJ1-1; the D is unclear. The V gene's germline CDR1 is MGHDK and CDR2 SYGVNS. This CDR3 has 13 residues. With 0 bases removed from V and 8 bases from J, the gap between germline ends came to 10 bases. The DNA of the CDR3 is TGTGCCAGCAGTGAATATCAGCGAGAGGAAGCTTTCTTT. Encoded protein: CASSEYQREEAFF.

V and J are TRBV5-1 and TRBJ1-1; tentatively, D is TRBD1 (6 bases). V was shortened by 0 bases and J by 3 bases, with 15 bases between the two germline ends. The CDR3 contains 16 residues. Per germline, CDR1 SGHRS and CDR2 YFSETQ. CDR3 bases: TGCGCCAGCAGCTTGGGGCCGGACAGATTTTACACTGAAGCTTTCTTT. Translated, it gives CASSLGPDRFYTEAFF.

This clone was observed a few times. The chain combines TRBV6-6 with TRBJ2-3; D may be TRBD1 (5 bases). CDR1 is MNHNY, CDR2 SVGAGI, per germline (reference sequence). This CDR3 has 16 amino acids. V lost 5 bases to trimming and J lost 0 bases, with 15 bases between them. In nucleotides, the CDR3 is TGTGCCAGCAGTGGGGCACTCCGAACTAGCACAGATACGCAGTATTTT. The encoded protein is CASSGALRTSTDTQYF.

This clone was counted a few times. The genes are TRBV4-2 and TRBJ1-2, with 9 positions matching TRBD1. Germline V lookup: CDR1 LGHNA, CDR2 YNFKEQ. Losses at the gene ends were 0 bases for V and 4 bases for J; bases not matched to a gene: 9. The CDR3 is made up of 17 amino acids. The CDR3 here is CASSQDSGTGLTYGYTF. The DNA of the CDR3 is TGTGCCAGCAGCCAAGACAGCGGGACAGGGCTTACCTATGGCTACACCTTC.

The CDR3 DNA is TGTGCTAGTGGTTGGGGACTAAGCACAGATACGCAGTATTTT. This sequence encodes CASGWGLSTDTQYF. The rearrangement uses TRBV12-5 and TRBJ2-3; TRBD2 matches 7 bases. The ends lost 4 bases at V and 0 bases at J; junction bases unmatched: 1. The CDR3 extends over 14 amino acids. Germline CDR1 LGHNT, CDR2 FRNRAP. Drawing the rest from reference TRBV12-5 and TRBJ2-3, the complete variable domain is DARVTQTPRHKVTEMGQEVTMRCQPILGHNTVFWYRQTMMQGLELLAYFRNRAPLDDSGMPKDRFSAEMPDATLATLKIQPSEPRDSAVYFCASGWGLSTDTQYFGPGTRLTVL.

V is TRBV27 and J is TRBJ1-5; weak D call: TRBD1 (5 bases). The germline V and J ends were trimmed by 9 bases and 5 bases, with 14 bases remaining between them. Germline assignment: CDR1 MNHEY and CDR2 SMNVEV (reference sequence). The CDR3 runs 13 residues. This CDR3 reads CASGWGGYQPQHF. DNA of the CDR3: TGTGCCAGTGGCTGGGGGGGTTATCAGCCCCAGCATTTT.

The CDR3 loop reads CASSRDWRDEQYF. CDR3 nucleotide sequence: TGTGCCAGCAGCCGGGACTGGAGGGACGAGCAGTACTTC. The rearrangement uses TRBV7-2 and TRBJ2-7; D perhaps matches TRBD2 (6 bases). CDR3 length: 13 residues. The V gene's germline CDR1 is SGHTA and CDR2 FQGNSA. V gave up 5 bases and J gave up 5 bases, with 13 bases separating them.

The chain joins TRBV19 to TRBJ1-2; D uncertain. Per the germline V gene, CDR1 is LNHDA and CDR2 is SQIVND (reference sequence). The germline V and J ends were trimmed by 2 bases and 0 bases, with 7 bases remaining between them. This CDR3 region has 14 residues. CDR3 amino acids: CASSIWPPNYGYTF. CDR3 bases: TGTGCCAGTAGTATATGGCCTCCTAACTATGGCTACACCTTC.

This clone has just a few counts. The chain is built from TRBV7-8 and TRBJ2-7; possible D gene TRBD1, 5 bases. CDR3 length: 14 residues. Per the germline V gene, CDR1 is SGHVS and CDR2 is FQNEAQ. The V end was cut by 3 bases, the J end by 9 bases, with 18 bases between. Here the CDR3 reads CASSFEDTERVQYF. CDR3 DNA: TGTGCCAGCAGCTTCGAGGACACGGAAAGAGTGCAGTACTTC.

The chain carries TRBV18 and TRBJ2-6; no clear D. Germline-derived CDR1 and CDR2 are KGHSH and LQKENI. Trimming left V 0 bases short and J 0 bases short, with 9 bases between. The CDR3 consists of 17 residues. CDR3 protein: CASSPPSVISGANVLTF. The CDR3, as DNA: TGTGCCAGCTCACCACCGTCAGTGATCTCTGGGGCCAACGTCCTGACTTTC.